Shown below are 6 T cell receptor beta chains from a single sample sequenced in a study of blood T cell repertoires in COVID-19. Libraries were prepared by immunoSEQ multiplex PCR; TCRdb keeps only in-frame clonotypes and omits some of them. Altogether around 100,000 clones are present, around 81% being singletons, with the ten largest covering roughly 4.8%. Sequenced sample: peripheral blood. All receptors come from a man older than 75 with COVID-19, enrolled during active disease.

This clone was counted many times. The V gene is TRBV19, the J gene TRBJ1-1, with D possibly TRBD1 on 6 matching bases. Germline V gene lookup returns CDR1 LNHDA and CDR2 SQIVND (reference sequence). The CDR3 has 15 amino acids. V lost 2 bases to trimming and J lost 4 bases, with 14 bases between them. The CDR3 here is CASSIIPGVRTEAFF. The CDR3 DNA sequence: TGTGCCAGTAGTATAATTCCAGGGGTTCGCACTGAAGCTTTCTTT.

The genes are TRBV28 and TRBJ2-5; tentative D call: TRBD1 (5 bases). V was cut by 3 bases and J by 5 bases, with 7 bases left in between. The germline CDR1 and CDR2 sequences are MDHEN and SYDVKM. This CDR3 is built from 12 residues. The CDR3 bases are TGTGCCAGCAGTTTGGGGCCGGAGACCCAGTACTTC. Protein: CASSLGPETQYF.

This clone came up once. The chain uses TRBV18 and TRBJ2-6; 9 bases are a match to TRBD1. From germline, CDR1 is KGHSH and CDR2 LQKENI. V lost 5 bases to trimming and J lost 1 base; unmatched junction nucleotides: 12. This CDR3 is 19 amino acids long. Here the CDR3 reads CASSSLWDRAVSGANVLTF. Written as DNA, the CDR3 is TGTGCCAGCTCATCTCTTTGGGACAGGGCTGTTTCTGGGGCCAACGTCCTGACTTTC. Full variable domain (missing parts from reference TRBV18 and TRBJ2-6): NAGVMQNPRHLVRRRGQEARLRCSPMKGHSHVYWYRQLPEEGLKFMVYLQKENIIDESGMPKERFSAEFPKEGPSILRIQQVVRGDSAAYFCASSSLWDRAVSGANVLTFGAGSRLTVL.

This rearrangement joins TRBV27 to TRBJ2-7; TRBD1 matches at 8 bases. Unmatched junction bases numbered 5, after V lost 5 bases and J lost 5 bases. The CDR3 has 13 amino acids. Germline CDR1 and CDR2: MNHEY and SMNVEV (reference sequence). The CDR3 DNA follows: TGTGCCAGCAGTCCGACAGGGGAAAACGAGCAGTACTTC. Its translation is CASSPTGENEQYF.

The chain is built from TRBV11-2 and TRBJ2-5; maybe TRBD2 (6 bases). Trimming took 5 bases from V and 4 from J, leaving 17 bases between them. The CDR3 runs to 15 residues. Germline V gene lookup returns CDR1 SGHAT and CDR2 FQNNGV. This chain's CDR3 is CASSQDGKEGETQYF. CDR3 coding DNA: TGTGCCAGCAGCCAGGACGGAAAGGAGGGAGAGACCCAGTACTTC.

The CDR3 protein is CASSLTGTGARTQYF. In DNA, the CDR3 is TGTGCCAGCAGCTTAACAGGGACAGGGGCCCGGACCCAGTACTTC. V gene TRBV11-2 combines with J gene TRBJ2-5; 10 positions agree with TRBD1. The CDR3 consists of 15 residues. The ends lost 2 bases at V and 7 bases at J; junction bases unmatched: 7. Germline CDR1 is SGHAT and CDR2 is FQNNGV.